Listed below are T cell receptor beta chains from one sample, sequenced in a study of blood T cell repertoires in COVID-19. TCRdb keeps only in-frame clones here, not all; method: immunoSEQ multiplex PCR. The sample yields some 160,000 clones, around 88% seen once. The sample was peripheral blood. The receptors come from a woman in her 70s who had recovered from COVID-19. Each CDR3 is given with its conserved first and last residue. The D gene is left open where the match is weak. Expanded clones are given a class, and other clones once, few, many or no size at all.

cdr3_length	v_call	clone_size	d_call	j_call	cdr3_aa	cdr3_nt
16	TRBV3-1/TRBV3-2	-	-	TRBJ1-3	CASSPSWGGTGNTIYF	TGTGCCAGCAGCCCAAGCTGGGGGGGAACTGGAAACACCATATATTTT
14	TRBV6-2/TRBV6-3	-	TRBD1	TRBJ2-7	CASSLPDRRDEQYF	TGTGCCAGCAGTCTCCCGGACAGGCGCGACGAGCAGTACTTC
18	TRBV3-1/TRBV3-2	-	TRBD2	TRBJ2-2	CASSATGTSGSRTGELFF	TGTGCCAGCAGCGCCACCGGGACTAGCGGGAGTAGGACCGGGGAGCTGTTTTTT
14	TRBV29-1	-	TRBD1	TRBJ1-4	CSVGDRATNEKLFF	TGCAGCGTTGGGGACAGAGCAACTAATGAAAAACTGTTTTTT
13	TRBV20-1	-	TRBD1	TRBJ1-2	CSASEDRVSGYTF	TGCAGTGCTAGTGAGGACAGGGTAAGTGGCTACACCTTC
15	TRBV2	-	-	TRBJ1-5	CASRGGGQGNQPQHF	TGTGCCAGCAGAGGCGGGGGGCAAGGCAATCAGCCCCAGCATTTT
16	TRBV30	-	-	TRBJ2-1	CAWSVRGPPQYNEQFF	TGTGCCTGGAGTGTACGAGGCCCCCCCCAGTACAATGAGCAGTTCTTC
17	TRBV7-2	-	TRBD2	TRBJ2-3	CASSSSPGGGLGDTQYF	TGTGCCAGCAGCTCCTCCCCCGGGGGAGGGTTAGGAGATACGCAGTATTTT
15	TRBV6-5	-	TRBD2	TRBJ2-1	CASNRDRGSPYEQFF	TGTGCCAGCAACAGAGACCGCGGGAGTCCCTATGAGCAGTTCTTC
15	TRBV6-5	-	TRBD2	TRBJ2-5	CASSPRTSGAETQYF	TGTGCCAGCAGTCCCAGGACTAGCGGGGCGGAGACCCAGTACTTC
14	TRBV2	-	TRBD1	TRBJ1-2	CASSGTAGGAGYTF	TGTGCCAGCAGTGGAACCGCAGGGGGCGCGGGCTACACCTTC
15	TRBV28	-	TRBD1	TRBJ2-7	CASIGWDRGLHEQYF	TGTGCCAGCATTGGGTGGGACAGGGGACTGCACGAGCAGTACTTC
13	TRBV7-9	-	TRBD1	TRBJ1-2	CASSPGQNYGYTF	TGTGCCAGCAGCCCGGGACAGAACTATGGCTACACCTTC
14	TRBV7-7	-	TRBD1	TRBJ2-7	CASSRAGQGDEQYF	TGTGCTAGCAGCCGGGCGGGACAGGGTGACGAGCAGTACTTC
16	TRBV9	-	-	TRBJ2-1	CASSAQPLGGGDEQFF	TGTGCCAGCAGCGCCCAACCACTAGGCGGTGGGGATGAGCAGTTCTTC
14	TRBV4-2	-	-	TRBJ2-5	CASSQRGLAETQYF	TGTGCCAGCAGCCAACGGGGACTTGCCGAGACCCAGTACTTC
18	TRBV7-9	-	TRBD2	TRBJ2-7	CASSPGLAGVKIVYEQYF	TGTGCCAGCAGCCCGGGACTAGCGGGAGTCAAAATTGTCTACGAGCAGTACTTC
14	TRBV7-3	-	TRBD1	TRBJ2-3	CASSSGQGTDTQYF	TGTGCCAGCAGCTCCGGACAGGGGACAGATACGCAGTATTTT
18	TRBV3-1/TRBV3-2	-	-	TRBJ2-2	CASSQDVGRGGNTGELFF	TGTGCCAGCAGCCAAGATGTCGGCCGGGGTGGGAACACCGGGGAGCTGTTTTTT
19	TRBV18	once	TRBD1	TRBJ1-6	CASSRTGRSTGSYNSPLHF	TGTGCCAGCTCACGGACAGGGAGATCCACCGGCTCCTATAATTCACCCCTCCACTTT
15	TRBV5-4	-	TRBD1	TRBJ1-1	CASSRPGQMNTEAFF	TGTGCCAGCAGCAGGCCGGGACAGATGAACACTGAAGCTTTCTTT
11	TRBV9	few	-	TRBJ2-1	CASSVAGAPFF	TGTGCCAGCAGCGTAGCTGGGGCTCCGTTCTTC